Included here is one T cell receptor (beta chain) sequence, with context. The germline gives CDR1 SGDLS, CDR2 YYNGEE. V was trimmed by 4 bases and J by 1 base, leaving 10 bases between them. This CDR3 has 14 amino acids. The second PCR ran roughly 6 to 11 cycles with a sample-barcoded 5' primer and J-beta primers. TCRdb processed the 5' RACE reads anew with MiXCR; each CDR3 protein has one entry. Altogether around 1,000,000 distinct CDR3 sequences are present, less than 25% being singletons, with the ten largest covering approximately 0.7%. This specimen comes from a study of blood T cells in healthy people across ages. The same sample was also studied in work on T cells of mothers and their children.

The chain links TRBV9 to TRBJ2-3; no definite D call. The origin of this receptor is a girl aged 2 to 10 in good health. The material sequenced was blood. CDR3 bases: TGTGCCAGCAGCCCACACACCCGCACAGATACGCAGTATTTT. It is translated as CASSPHTRTDTQYF.